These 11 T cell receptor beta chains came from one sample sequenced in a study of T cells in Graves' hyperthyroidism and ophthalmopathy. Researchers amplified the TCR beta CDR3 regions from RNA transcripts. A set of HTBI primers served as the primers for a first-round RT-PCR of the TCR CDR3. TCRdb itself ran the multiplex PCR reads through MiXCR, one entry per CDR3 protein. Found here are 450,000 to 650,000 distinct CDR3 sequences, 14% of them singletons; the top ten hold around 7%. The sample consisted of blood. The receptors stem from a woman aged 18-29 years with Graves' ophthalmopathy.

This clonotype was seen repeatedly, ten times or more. The CDR3 loop is CASSLGLAGRFETQYF. The CDR3 DNA reads as TGTGCCAGCAGCTTAGGGCTAGCGGGAAGGTTTGAGACCCAGTACTTC. The chain uses TRBV7-6 and TRBJ2-5, with 9 bases that match TRBD2. Germline assignment: CDR1 SGHVS and CDR2 FNYEAQ. The CDR3 consists of 16 residues. The junction had 8 bases not matched to a gene; V was cut back by 1 base and J by 5 bases.

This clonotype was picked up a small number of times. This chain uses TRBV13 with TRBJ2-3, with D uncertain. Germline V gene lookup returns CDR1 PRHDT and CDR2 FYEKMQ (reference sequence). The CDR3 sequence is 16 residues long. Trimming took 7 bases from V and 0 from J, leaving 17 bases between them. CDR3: CASTERGRLSTDTQYF. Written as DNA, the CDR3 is TGTGCCAGCACCGAACGCGGCCGGCTGAGCACAGATACGCAGTATTTT.

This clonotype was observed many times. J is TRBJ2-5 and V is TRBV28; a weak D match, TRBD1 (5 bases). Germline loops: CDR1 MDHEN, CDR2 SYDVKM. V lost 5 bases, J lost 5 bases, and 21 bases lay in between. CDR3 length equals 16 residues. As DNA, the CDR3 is TGTGCCAGCAGTCTCTGGCCGCAGGGTAGGGTGGAGACCCAGTACTTC. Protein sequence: CASSLWPQGRVETQYF.

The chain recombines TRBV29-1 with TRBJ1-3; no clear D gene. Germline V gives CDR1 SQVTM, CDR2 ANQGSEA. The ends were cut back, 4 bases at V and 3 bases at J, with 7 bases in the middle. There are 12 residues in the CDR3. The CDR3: CSVVWLGNTIYF. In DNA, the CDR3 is TGCAGCGTTGTATGGCTTGGAAACACCATATATTTT.

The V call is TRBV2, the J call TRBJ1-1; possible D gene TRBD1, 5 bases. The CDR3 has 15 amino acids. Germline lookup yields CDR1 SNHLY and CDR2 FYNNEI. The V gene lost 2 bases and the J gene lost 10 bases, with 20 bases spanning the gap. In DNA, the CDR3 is TGTGCCAGCAGTGAAAGGGGCATCCCGGGTAGGGGAGCTTTCTTT. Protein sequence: CASSERGIPGRGAFF.

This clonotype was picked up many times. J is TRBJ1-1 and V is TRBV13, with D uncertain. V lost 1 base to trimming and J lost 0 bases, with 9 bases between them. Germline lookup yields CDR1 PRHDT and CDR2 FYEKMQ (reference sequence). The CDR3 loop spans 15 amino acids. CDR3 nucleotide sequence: TGTGCCAGCAGCTTAGTGGAGGCCTTGAACACTGAAGCTTTCTTT. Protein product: CASSLVEALNTEAFF.

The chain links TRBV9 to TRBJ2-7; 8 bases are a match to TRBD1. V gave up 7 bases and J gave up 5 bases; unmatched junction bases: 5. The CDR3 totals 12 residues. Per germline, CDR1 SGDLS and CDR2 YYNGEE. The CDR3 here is CASAGGQDEQYF. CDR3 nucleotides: TGTGCCAGCGCAGGGGGCCAGGACGAGCAGTACTTC. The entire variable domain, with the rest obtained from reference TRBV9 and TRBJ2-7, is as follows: DSGVTQTPKHLITATGQRVTLRCSPRSGDLSVYWYQQSLDQGLQFLIQYYNGEERAKGNILERFSAQQFPDLHSELNLSSLELGDSALYFCASAGGQDEQYFGPGTRLTVT.

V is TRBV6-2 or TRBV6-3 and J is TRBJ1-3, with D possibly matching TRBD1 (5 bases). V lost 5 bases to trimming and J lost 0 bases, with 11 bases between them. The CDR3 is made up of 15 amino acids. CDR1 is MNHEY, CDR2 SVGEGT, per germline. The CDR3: CASSRQYLSGNTIYF. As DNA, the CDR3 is TGTGCCAGCAGTCGACAGTACCTCTCTGGAAACACCATATATTTT.

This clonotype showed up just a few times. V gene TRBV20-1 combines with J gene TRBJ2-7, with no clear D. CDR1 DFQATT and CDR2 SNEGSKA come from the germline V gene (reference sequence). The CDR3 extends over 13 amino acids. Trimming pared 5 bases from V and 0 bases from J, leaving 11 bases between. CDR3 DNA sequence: TGCAGTGCTTTAGGGTCTGGCTCCTACGAGCAGTACTTC. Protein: CSALGSGSYEQYF.

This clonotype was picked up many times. The CDR3 sequence: CASSSFPGQGTYGYTF. The CDR3 nucleotides are TGTGCCAGCAGTTCCTTCCCGGGACAGGGAACCTATGGCTACACCTTC. J is TRBJ1-2 and V is TRBV6-1, with 9 nucleotides matching TRBD1. V shed 5 bases and J 4 bases; nucleotides not matched to a gene: 11. The CDR3 covers 16 residues. The germline V gene encodes CDR1 MNHNS and CDR2 SASEGT.

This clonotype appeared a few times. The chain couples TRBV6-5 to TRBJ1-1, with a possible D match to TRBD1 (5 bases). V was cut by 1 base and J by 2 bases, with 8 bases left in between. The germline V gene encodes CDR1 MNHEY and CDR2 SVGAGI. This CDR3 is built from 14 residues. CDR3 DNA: TGTGCCAGCAGTTACTGGCAGGGAAACACTGAAGCTTTCTTT. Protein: CASSYWQGNTEAFF.